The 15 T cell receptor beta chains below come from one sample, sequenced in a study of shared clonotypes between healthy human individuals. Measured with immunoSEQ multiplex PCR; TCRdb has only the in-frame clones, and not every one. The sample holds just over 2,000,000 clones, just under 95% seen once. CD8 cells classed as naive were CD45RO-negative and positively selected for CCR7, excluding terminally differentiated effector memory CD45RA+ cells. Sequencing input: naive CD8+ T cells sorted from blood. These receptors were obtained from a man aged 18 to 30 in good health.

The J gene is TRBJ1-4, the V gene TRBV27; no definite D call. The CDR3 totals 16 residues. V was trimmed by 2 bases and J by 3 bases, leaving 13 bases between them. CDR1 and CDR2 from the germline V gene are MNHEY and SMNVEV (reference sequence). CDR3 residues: CASSLGVTVPNEKLFF. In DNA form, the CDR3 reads TGTGCCAGCAGTTTAGGGGTAACGGTACCTAATGAAAAACTGTTTTTT. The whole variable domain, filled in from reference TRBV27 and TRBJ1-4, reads EAQVTQNPRYLITVTGKKLTVTCSQNMNHEYMSWYRQDPGLGLRQIYYSMNVEVTDKGDVPEGYKVSRKEKRNFPLILESPSPNQTSLYFCASSLGVTVPNEKLFFGSGTQLSVL.

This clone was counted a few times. In DNA, the CDR3 is TGTGCCAGCAGTCTGGATATCGGGAGTCAGCCCCAGCATTTT. Its translation: CASSLDIGSQPQHF. V and J are TRBV27 and TRBJ1-5; unclear D gene. The CDR3 is made up of 14 amino acids. Trimming removed 5 bases at V and 6 bases at J, with 14 bases between. Germline V gives CDR1 MNHEY, CDR2 SMNVEV (reference sequence).

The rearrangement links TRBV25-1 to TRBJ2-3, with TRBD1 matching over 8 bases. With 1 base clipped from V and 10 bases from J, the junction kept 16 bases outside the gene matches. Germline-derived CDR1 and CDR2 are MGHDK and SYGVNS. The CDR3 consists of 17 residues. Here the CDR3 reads CASSEWLRDAQGDAQYF. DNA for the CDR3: TGTGCCAGCAGTGAATGGCTCCGGGACGCACAGGGGGACGCGCAGTATTTT. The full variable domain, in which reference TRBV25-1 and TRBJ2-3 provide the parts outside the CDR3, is EADIYQTPRYLVIGTGKKITLECSQTMGHDKMYWYQQDPGMELHLIHYSYGVNSTEKGDLSSESTVSRIRTEHFPLTLESARPSHTSQYLCASSEWLRDAQGDAQYFGPGTRLTVL.

CDR3 region: CASSSRTSRVNEQFF. The CDR3 coding sequence is TGTGCCAGCAGTAGTCGGACTAGCAGGGTCAATGAGCAGTTCTTC. This chain uses TRBV25-1 with TRBJ2-1; TRBD2 agrees at 8 bases. From germline, CDR1 is MGHDK and CDR2 SYGVNS. The CDR3 contains 15 residues. V gave up 5 bases and J gave up 6 bases; unmatched junction bases: 9.

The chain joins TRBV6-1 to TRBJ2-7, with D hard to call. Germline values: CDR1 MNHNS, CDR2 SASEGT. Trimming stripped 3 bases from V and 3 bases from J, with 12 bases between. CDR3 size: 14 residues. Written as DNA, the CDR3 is TGTGCCAGCAGTGATTCAGGAACCTTCTACGAGCAGTACTTC. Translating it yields CASSDSGTFYEQYF.

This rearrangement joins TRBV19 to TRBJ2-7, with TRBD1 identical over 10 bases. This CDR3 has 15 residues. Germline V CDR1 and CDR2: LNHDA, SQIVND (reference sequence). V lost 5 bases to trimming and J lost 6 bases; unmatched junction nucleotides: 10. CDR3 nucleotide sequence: TGTGCCAGTAGTGTTACCGGGACAGGGGAGACCGAGCAGTACTTC. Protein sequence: CASSVTGTGETEQYF.

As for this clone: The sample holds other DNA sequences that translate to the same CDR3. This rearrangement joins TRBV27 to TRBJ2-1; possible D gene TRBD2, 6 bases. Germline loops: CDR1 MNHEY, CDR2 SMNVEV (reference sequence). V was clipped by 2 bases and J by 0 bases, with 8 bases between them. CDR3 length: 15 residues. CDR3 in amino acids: CASSLRGISYNEQFF. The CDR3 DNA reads TGTGCCAGCAGTTTACGGGGGATCTCCTACAATGAGCAGTTCTTC.

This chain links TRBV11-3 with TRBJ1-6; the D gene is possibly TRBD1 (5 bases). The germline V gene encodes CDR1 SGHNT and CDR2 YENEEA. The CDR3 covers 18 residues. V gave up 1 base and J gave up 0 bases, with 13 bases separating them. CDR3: CASSLVHRQSSYNSPLHF. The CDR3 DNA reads TGTGCCAGCAGCTTAGTTCACAGGCAAAGCTCCTATAATTCACCCCTCCACTTT. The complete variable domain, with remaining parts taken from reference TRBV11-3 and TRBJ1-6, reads EAGVVQSPRYKIIEKKQPVAFWCNPISGHNTLYWYLQNLGQGPELLIRYENEEAVDDSQLPKDRFSAERLKGVDSTLKIQPAELGDSAVYLCASSLVHRQSSYNSPLHFGNGTRLTVT.

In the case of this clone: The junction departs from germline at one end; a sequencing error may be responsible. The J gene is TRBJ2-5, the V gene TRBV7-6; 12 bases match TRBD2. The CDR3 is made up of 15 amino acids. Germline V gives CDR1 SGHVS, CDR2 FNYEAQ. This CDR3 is CASSPSGRDQETQYF. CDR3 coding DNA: TGTGCCAGCAGTCCTAGCGGGAGGGACCAGGAGACCCAGTACTTC. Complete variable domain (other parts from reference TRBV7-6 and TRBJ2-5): GAGVSQSPRYKVTKRGQDVALRCDPISGHVSLYWYRQALGQGPEFLTYFNYEAQQDKSGLPNDRFSAERPEGSISTLTIQRTEQRDSAMYRCASSPSGRDQETQYFGPGTRLLVL.

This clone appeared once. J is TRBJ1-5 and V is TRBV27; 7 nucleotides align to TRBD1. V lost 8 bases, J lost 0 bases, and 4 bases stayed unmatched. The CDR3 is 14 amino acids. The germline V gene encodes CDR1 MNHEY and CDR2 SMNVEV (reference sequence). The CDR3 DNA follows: TGTGCCAGCTCCACAGGGGTTAGCAATCAGCCCCAGCATTTT. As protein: CASSTGVSNQPQHF.

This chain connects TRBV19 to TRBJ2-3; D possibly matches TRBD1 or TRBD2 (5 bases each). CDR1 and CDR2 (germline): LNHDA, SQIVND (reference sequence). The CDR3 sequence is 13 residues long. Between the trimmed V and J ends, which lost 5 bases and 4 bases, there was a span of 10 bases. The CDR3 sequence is CASSWGFADTQYF. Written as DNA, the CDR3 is TGTGCCAGTAGTTGGGGGTTCGCAGATACGCAGTATTTT. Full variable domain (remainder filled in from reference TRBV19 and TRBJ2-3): DGGITQSPKYLFRKEGQNVTLSCEQNLNHDAMYWYRQDPGQGLRLIYYSQIVNDFQKGDIAEGYSVSREKKESFPLTVTSAQKNPTAFYLCASSWGFADTQYFGPGTRLTVL.

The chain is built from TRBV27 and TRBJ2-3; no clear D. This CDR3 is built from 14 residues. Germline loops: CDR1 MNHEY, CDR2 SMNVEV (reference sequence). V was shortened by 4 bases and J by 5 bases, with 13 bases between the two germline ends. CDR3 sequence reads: CASSYQGLGDTQYF. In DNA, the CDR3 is TGTGCCAGCAGTTACCAAGGCCTAGGAGATACGCAGTATTTT.

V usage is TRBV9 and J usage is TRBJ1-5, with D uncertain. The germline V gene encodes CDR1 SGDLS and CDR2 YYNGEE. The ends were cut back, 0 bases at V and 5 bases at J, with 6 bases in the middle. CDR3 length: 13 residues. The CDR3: CASSVGLDQPQHF. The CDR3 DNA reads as TGTGCCAGCAGCGTAGGGCTTGATCAGCCCCAGCATTTT.

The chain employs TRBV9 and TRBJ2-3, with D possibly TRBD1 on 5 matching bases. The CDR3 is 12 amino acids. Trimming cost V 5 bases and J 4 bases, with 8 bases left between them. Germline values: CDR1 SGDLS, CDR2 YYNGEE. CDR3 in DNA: TGTGCCAGCAGTATAGGGGCAGATACGCAGTATTTT. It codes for CASSIGADTQYF. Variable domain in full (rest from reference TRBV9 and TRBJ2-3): DSGVTQTPKHLITATGQRVTLRCSPRSGDLSVYWYQQSLDQGLQFLIQYYNGEERAKGNILERFSAQQFPDLHSELNLSSLELGDSALYFCASSIGADTQYFGPGTRLTVL.

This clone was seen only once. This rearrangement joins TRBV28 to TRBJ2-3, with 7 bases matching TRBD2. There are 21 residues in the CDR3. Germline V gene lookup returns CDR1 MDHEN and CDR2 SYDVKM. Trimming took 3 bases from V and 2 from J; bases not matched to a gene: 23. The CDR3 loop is CASSFYPTGLVEALNTDTQYF. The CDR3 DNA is TGTGCCAGCAGTTTTTATCCCACCGGACTAGTGGAGGCCTTAAACACAGATACGCAGTATTTT.